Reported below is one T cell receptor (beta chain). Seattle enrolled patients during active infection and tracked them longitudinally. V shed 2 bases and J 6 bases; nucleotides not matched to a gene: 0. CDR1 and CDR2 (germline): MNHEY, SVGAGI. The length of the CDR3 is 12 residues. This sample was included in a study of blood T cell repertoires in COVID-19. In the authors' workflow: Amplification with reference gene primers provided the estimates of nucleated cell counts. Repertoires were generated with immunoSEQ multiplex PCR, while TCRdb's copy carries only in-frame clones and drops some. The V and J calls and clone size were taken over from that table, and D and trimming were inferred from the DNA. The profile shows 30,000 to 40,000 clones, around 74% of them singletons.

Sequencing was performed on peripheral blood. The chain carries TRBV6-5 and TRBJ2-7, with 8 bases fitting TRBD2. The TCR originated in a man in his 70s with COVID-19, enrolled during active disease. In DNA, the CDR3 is TGTGCCAGCAGTTACCGGGGGGGCGAGCAGTACTTC. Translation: CASSYRGGEQYF.